This TCR beta chain emerged from a study of T-cell reconstitution after alpha-beta-depleted transplantation in children. J was trimmed by 4 bases and V by 3 bases; bases with no gene match: 8. CDR3 length equals 16 residues. Germline V gives CDR1 DFQATT, CDR2 SNEGSKA (reference sequence). This clonotype came up many times. Preparation of the TCRbeta library involved a method that used unique molecular identifiers. TCRdb processed the PCR reads anew with MiXCR; each CDR3 protein has one entry. The sample lists roughly 100,000 distinct CDR3 sequences; under 7% were seen once. This sequence originates from a female patient between 2 and 15 years old who had a stem cell transplant for Fanconi anemia, so the T cells may come from the graft donor. The chain couples TRBV20-1 to TRBJ2-3, with TRBD2 matching 12 bases. The sequencing here drew on PBMCs, mostly from graft donor cells, taken 60 days after TCRalphabeta/CD19-depleted stem cell transplant. The CDR3 region has the DNA TGCAGTGCTAGTCTTATGCCTAGCGGGAGGGCAGATACGCAGTATTTT. It is translated as CSASLMPSGRADTQYF.